The 23 T cell receptor beta chains presented below share a single source sample, sequenced in a study of persistence of HIV-infected CD4 T cells. These receptors' antigens are unknown. Cells were stimulated with overlapping HIV-1 Gag 15-mer peptides. Memory cells lacking CD40L and CD69 with high CD45RO were sorted. The immunoSEQ assay was version 4, run in survey mode. Using immunoSEQ multiplex PCR, the repertoire was profiled, and TCRdb retains in-frame clones only, with some absent. Of 30,000 or so clones listed, roughly 82% are singletons. The sequenced sample was CD4+ T cells sorted from PBMCs after roughly 18-hour stimulation, obtained from a patient who received antiretroviral therapy. These receptors were collected from an adult woman with HIV who was CMV-seropositive.

This chain links TRBV3-1 (or the pseudogene TRBV3-2) with TRBJ2-6; D ambiguous. V was pared by 4 bases and J by 4 bases, with 8 bases between. The germline V gene encodes CDR1 LGHDT and CDR2 YNNKEL (reference sequence). The CDR3 length is 14 residues. CDR3 nucleotides: TGTGCCAGCAGCCCTCTCTCCGGGGCCAACGTCCTGACTTTC. Protein: CASSPLSGANVLTF.

The gene calls are TRBV28 and TRBJ1-5; D unresolved. Germline CDR1 and CDR2: MDHEN and SYDVKM. The CDR3 runs 14 residues. The germline V and J ends were trimmed by 11 bases and 1 base, with 15 bases remaining between them. CDR3: CALATRESNQPQHF. The CDR3 DNA reads TGTGCCCTAGCGACGCGGGAGAGCAATCAGCCCCAGCATTTT.

This chain connects TRBV2 to TRBJ1-3; weak D call: TRBD1 (5 bases). The CDR3 consists of 14 residues. V shed 2 bases and J shed 2 bases, with 7 bases lying between them. Germline CDR1 is SNHLY and CDR2 is FYNNEI. CDR3 sequence: CASSEPRAGNTIYF. CDR3 nucleotide sequence: TGTGCCAGCAGTGAACCCAGGGCTGGAAACACCATATATTTT.

The chain links TRBV7-8 to TRBJ1-1; TRBD1 matches 7 bases. Looked up from germline, CDR1 is SGHVS and CDR2 is FQNEAQ. V lost 5 bases and J lost 0; bases outside the gene matches: 6. The CDR3 is 15 amino acids. This CDR3 is CASSTQGVMNTEAFF. The CDR3 DNA follows: TGTGCCAGCAGCACCCAGGGGGTGATGAACACTGAAGCTTTCTTT.

This clone was recorded a few times. The genes are TRBV4-2 and TRBJ2-3; 16 positions match TRBD2. This CDR3 contains 18 residues. Per the germline V gene, CDR1 is LGHNA and CDR2 is YNFKEQ. The V segment lost 4 bases and the J segment 2 bases; nucleotides outside the gene matches: 6. CDR3 loop: CASSLGLAGGQVTDTQYF. The DNA of the CDR3 is TGTGCCAGCAGCCTGGGACTAGCGGGGGGGCAGGTCACAGATACGCAGTATTTT.

This rearrangement joins TRBV10-3 to TRBJ2-1, with D unresolved. Looked up from germline, CDR1 is ENHRY and CDR2 is SYGVKD. CDR3 length equals 13 residues. Trimming cost V 4 bases and J 5 bases, with 9 bases left between them. The CDR3 DNA follows: TGTGCCATCAGTGTTTATGAGGACAATGAGCAGTTCTTC. It is translated as CAISVYEDNEQFF.

The chain has TRBV7-2 and TRBJ2-3; no definite D call. With 3 bases removed from V and 2 bases from J, the gap between germline ends came to 9 bases. CDR1 and CDR2 (germline): SGHTA, FQGNSA. The CDR3 covers 14 residues. CDR3 region: CASSFQVVTDTQYF. In nucleotides, the CDR3 is TGTGCCAGCAGCTTTCAAGTGGTCACAGATACGCAGTATTTT.

This chain uses TRBV7-3 with TRBJ2-2, with a tentative D call TRBD2 (6 bases). Germline CDR1 SGHTA, CDR2 FQGTGA. Trimming took 5 bases from V and 4 from J, leaving 14 bases between them. The CDR3 has 15 amino acids. Here the CDR3 DNA reads TGTGCCAGCAGCCTCGGTGCGGGGCTCACCGGGGAGCTGTTTTTT. Translation gives CASSLGAGLTGELFF.

The genes are TRBV4-3 and TRBJ2-1, with 9 bases matching TRBD1. Germline values: CDR1 LGHNA, CDR2 YSLEER. J was trimmed by 8 bases and V by 1 base; bases with no gene match: 9. This CDR3 region has 16 residues. CDR3 nucleotide sequence: TGCGCCAGCAGCCAAGCTACAGGGGGCGCGGGCGATGAGCAGTTCTTC. Translation gives CASSQATGGAGDEQFF.

This sequence joins TRBV28 and TRBJ2-2; D gene uncertain. The CDR3 is 14 residues long. The V gene lost 4 bases and the J gene lost 3 bases, with 9 bases spanning the gap. Germline values: CDR1 MDHEN, CDR2 SYDVKM. The CDR3 DNA reads TGTGCCAGCAGTTCCCCAATGGACACCGGGGAGCTGTTTTTT. Protein: CASSSPMDTGELFF.

For this clone: Additional DNA sequences in this sample encode the identical CDR3. This chain joins TRBV9 and TRBJ1-1; D is uncertain. This CDR3 is built from 13 residues. Trimming stripped 2 bases from V and 3 bases from J, with 8 bases between. In germline, CDR1 is SGDLS, CDR2 YYNGEE. The DNA of the CDR3 is TGTGCCAGCAGCGTTGGCGGATACACTGAAGCTTTCTTT. This translates into CASSVGGYTEAFF. Filled out from reference TRBV9 and TRBJ1-1, the complete variable domain reads DSGVTQTPKHLITATGQRVTLRCSPRSGDLSVYWYQQSLDQGLQFLIQYYNGEERAKGNILERFSAQQFPDLHSELNLSSLELGDSALYFCASSVGGYTEAFFGQGTRLTVV.

This chain connects TRBV7-3 to TRBJ2-1; no clear D. Trimming pared 2 bases from V and 7 bases from J, leaving 15 bases between. Per germline, CDR1 SGHTA and CDR2 FQGTGA. This CDR3 is 15 amino acids long. CDR3: CASSLGGGSFNEQFF. In nucleotides, the CDR3 is TGTGCCAGCAGCTTAGGTGGCGGCTCCTTTAATGAGCAGTTCTTC.

The chain is built from TRBV5-8 and TRBJ1-1; TRBD1 matches at 9 bases. The length of the CDR3 is 13 residues. The V segment lost 4 bases and the J segment 10 bases; nucleotides outside the gene matches: 8. Germline V lookup: CDR1 SGHTS, CDR2 YDEGEE. The CDR3 DNA sequence: TGTGCCAGCAGCCGCTCCCGACAGGGGGGAGCTTTCTTT. It codes for CASSRSRQGGAFF.

V is TRBV7-2 and J is TRBJ2-5, with D uncertain. Trimming took 3 bases from V and 4 from J, leaving 9 bases between them. CDR3 length: 13 residues. Germline V gene data show CDR1 as SGHTA and CDR2 as FQGNSA. The CDR3 spells CASSLTLPETQYF. For the CDR3, the DNA is TGTGCCAGCAGCTTGACCCTGCCAGAGACCCAGTACTTC.

The chain combines TRBV5-4 with TRBJ2-1, with TRBD1 identical over 7 bases. Trimming cost V 0 bases and J 0 bases; bases outside gene matches: 3. The V gene's germline CDR1 is SGHNT and CDR2 YYREEE (reference sequence). The CDR3 has 16 residues. CDR3 DNA: TGTGCCAGCAGCTTGGCGTCAGGGGGCTCCTACAATGAGCAGTTCTTC. Protein: CASSLASGGSYNEQFF.

The gene calls are TRBV5-1 and TRBJ1-1; possible D gene TRBD1, 5 bases. Germline values: CDR1 SGHRS, CDR2 YFSETQ. The V end was cut by 0 bases, the J end by 1 base, with 10 bases between. The CDR3 extends over 15 amino acids. CDR3 protein: CASSLGGTANTEAFF. In DNA, the CDR3 is TGCGCCAGCAGCTTGGGGGGGACCGCGAACACTGAAGCTTTCTTT.

The chain has TRBV29-1 and TRBJ2-2; 9 nucleotides match TRBD1. The germline V gene encodes CDR1 SQVTM and CDR2 ANQGSEA. The CDR3 extends over 14 amino acids. The V segment lost 7 bases and the J segment 6 bases; nucleotides outside the gene matches: 9. For the CDR3, the DNA is TGCAGCGCGTCATCAGGACAGGGGTCCGGGGAGCTGTTTTTT. Its translation is CSASSGQGSGELFF.

This clone appeared a single time. V gene TRBV19 combines with J gene TRBJ1-2, with D hard to call. CDR3 length equals 14 residues. Trimming cost V 7 bases and J 5 bases, with 17 bases left between them. Per the germline V gene, CDR1 is LNHDA and CDR2 is SQIVND (reference sequence). The CDR3, as DNA: TGTGCCAGTAACCCGACAAGGAGCAATTATGGCTACACCTTC. It codes for CASNPTRSNYGYTF.

The rearrangement joins TRBV4-2 to TRBJ2-1; D remains ambiguous. V dropped 4 bases and J dropped 3 bases, with 16 bases sitting between them. Germline CDR1 is LGHNA and CDR2 is YNFKEQ. This CDR3 has 16 amino acids. As DNA, the CDR3 is TGTGCCAGCAGCCTCCACCTCTCGGACGTCTACAATGAGCAGTTCTTC. Its protein product is CASSLHLSDVYNEQFF.

This clone was counted only a few times. J is TRBJ2-3 and V is TRBV29-1; 9 bases map to TRBD1. This CDR3 region has 14 residues. Looked up from germline, CDR1 is SQVTM and CDR2 is ANQGSEA. With V trimmed by 7 bases and J by 6 bases, 11 bases remained unmatched. The CDR3 reads CSEKRGQGSDTQYF. CDR3 DNA: TGCAGCGAGAAAAGGGGACAGGGTTCGGATACGCAGTATTTT.

The chain has TRBV3-1 (or the pseudogene TRBV3-2) and TRBJ1-5; weak D call: TRBD1 (6 bases). Trimming pared 4 bases from V and 2 bases from J, leaving 15 bases between. The CDR3 totals 16 residues. Germline V gene sequence: CDR1 LGHDT, CDR2 YNNKEL (reference sequence). The CDR3 reads CASSPSAGACNQPQHF. As DNA, the CDR3 is TGTGCCAGCAGCCCTTCGGCGGGGGCATGCAATCAGCCCCAGCATTTT.

The CDR3 protein is CASSPSRSGTEAFF. In DNA, the CDR3 is TGTGCCAGCAGCCCCTCCCGAAGTGGCACTGAAGCTTTCTTT. The chain has TRBV3-1 (or the pseudogene TRBV3-2) and TRBJ1-1, with D uncertain. The CDR3 runs 14 residues. The germline CDR1 and CDR2 sequences are LGHDT and YNNKEL (reference sequence). Trimming stripped 4 bases from V and 4 bases from J, with 13 bases between.

In this sample, this clone turned up a few times. The rearrangement links TRBV6-6 to TRBJ2-5, with 8 bases matching TRBD1. Germline CDR1 and CDR2: MNHNY and SVGAGI (reference sequence). The CDR3 runs 15 residues. The J segment lost 1 base and the V segment lost 2 bases, leaving 3 bases of the junction unmatched. CDR3 protein: CASSYPGQGQETQYF. CDR3 nucleotides: TGTGCCAGCAGTTACCCTGGACAGGGCCAAGAGACCCAGTACTTC.